These 26 T cell receptor beta chains were all obtained from the same sample, sequenced in a study of T-cell memory formation after mild COVID-19. Each CDR3 protein is one row after TCRdb ran MiXCR on the 5' RACE reads. Here the sample spans around 300,000 distinct CDR3 sequences, roughly 15% being singletons. Input material: PBMCs or a T cell subset sorted from them (not recorded which). All receptors come from a man aged 18 to 30 who had mild COVID-19 (a few samples of this study predate the infection). Cell type and time point are not known.

This chain connects TRBV4-1 to TRBJ1-4; D is possibly TRBD1 (5 bases). This CDR3 comprises 14 residues. V lost 7 bases, J lost 6 bases, and 15 bases lay in between. Germline CDR1 reads MGHRA; CDR2 reads YSYEKL. The CDR3 DNA is TGCGCCAGCACCCCGGGACTGGGCCATGAAAAACTGTTTTTT. This codes for CASTPGLGHEKLFF.

The chain is built from TRBV4-3 and TRBJ1-1; unclear D gene. The CDR3 has 14 amino acids. V shed 1 base and J shed 1 base, with 7 bases lying between them. Germline CDR1 and CDR2: LGHNA and YSLEER. The CDR3 protein is CASSQATRNTEAFF. The CDR3 DNA is TGCGCCAGCAGCCAAGCCACACGGAACACTGAAGCTTTCTTT.

This chain connects TRBV18 to TRBJ2-7; 7 positions agree with TRBD1. V gave up 3 bases and J gave up 5 bases; unmatched junction bases: 7. Germline V lookup: CDR1 KGHSH, CDR2 LQKENI. The CDR3 spans 14 residues. CDR3: CASSPTGIPNEQYF. CDR3 coding DNA: TGTGCCAGCTCACCGACAGGGATCCCGAACGAGCAGTACTTC.

The chain combines TRBV20-1 with TRBJ2-3; D may be TRBD1 or TRBD2 (6 bases each). This CDR3 has 14 amino acids. Germline values: CDR1 DFQATT, CDR2 SNEGSKA (reference sequence). In DNA form, the CDR3 reads TGCAGCCCAAAGGGTAGGGGGGCCACAGATACGCAGTATTTT. Amino acid sequence: CSPKGRGATDTQYF.

The chain is built from TRBV20-1 and TRBJ2-3; D gene ambiguous. Trimming left V 0 bases short and J 1 base short, with 5 bases between. Germline V CDR1 and CDR2: DFQATT, SNEGSKA (reference sequence). CDR3 size: 13 residues. The CDR3 DNA follows: TGCAGTGCTAGAGATTTGCGCACAGATACGCAGTATTTT. Translation: CSARDLRTDTQYF.

This clonotype was observed at least ten times. The J gene is TRBJ1-1, the V gene TRBV7-2; D gene ambiguous. The V and J ends lost 5 bases and 1 base respectively, with 11 bases between them. The CDR3 runs 14 residues. Germline CDR1 and CDR2: SGHTA and FQGNSA. This chain's CDR3 is CASSPGSGNTEAFF. The CDR3 DNA reads as TGTGCCAGCAGCCCGGGGTCGGGGAACACTGAAGCTTTCTTT.

This clonotype has just a few counts. V gene TRBV7-9 combines with J gene TRBJ2-3; the D is unclear. V was clipped by 4 bases and J by 9 bases, with 14 bases between them. Germline V lookup: CDR1 SEHNR, CDR2 FQNEAQ (reference sequence). The CDR3 loop spans 13 amino acids. CDR3 in DNA: TGTGCCAGCAGCTCCTCACGAACCAGCACGCAGTATTTT. Its translation: CASSSSRTSTQYF.

This clonotype occurred many times. This rearrangement joins TRBV6-2 or TRBV6-3 to TRBJ2-2, with D possibly being TRBD1 or TRBD2 (5 bases each). V was pared by 6 bases and J by 1 base, with 9 bases between. This CDR3 has 14 residues. CDR1 and CDR2 (germline): MNHEY, SVGEGT. As DNA, the CDR3 is TGTGCCAGCAGCCCGGGACGGAACACCGGGGAGCTGTTTTTT. Its protein is CASSPGRNTGELFF.

This clonotype occurred a few times. This chain links TRBV12-3 or TRBV12-4 with TRBJ2-7; D remains ambiguous. V dropped 2 bases and J dropped 2 bases, with 7 bases sitting between them. This CDR3 is 13 amino acids long. For the CDR3, the DNA is TGTGCCAGCAGTTTAACCAACACCTACGAGCAGTACTTC. Residues: CASSLTNTYEQYF.

CDR3 DNA sequence: TGCAGTGCTAGTATCCTTAGGGAATCCGGCGGTGGCTACACCTTC. Translation: CSASILRESGGGYTF. The rearrangement uses TRBV20-1 and TRBJ1-2; D not certain. V was shortened by 3 bases and J by 7 bases, with 21 bases between the two germline ends. Per germline, CDR1 DFQATT and CDR2 SNEGSKA (reference sequence). CDR3 length: 15 amino acids.

The genes are TRBV2 and TRBJ1-1, with unresolved D. This CDR3 has 11 residues. Trimming took 10 bases from V and 1 from J, leaving 7 bases between them. Per germline, CDR1 SNHLY and CDR2 FYNNEI. The chain's CDR3 is CATRENTEAFF. As DNA, the CDR3 is TGTGCCACGCGCGAGAACACTGAAGCTTTCTTT.

This clonotype was counted a few times. V gene TRBV11-2 combines with J gene TRBJ1-2; 9 bases are shared with TRBD1. The germline V gene encodes CDR1 SGHAT and CDR2 FQNNGV. J was trimmed by 4 bases and V by 5 bases; bases with no gene match: 8. The CDR3 covers 15 residues. In nucleotides, the CDR3 is TGTGCCAGCAGCCAGAACAGGGGGCGTAGCTATGGCTACACCTTC. This sequence encodes CASSQNRGRSYGYTF.

The chain is built from TRBV5-1 and TRBJ1-2; D uncertain. Deletions cut 3 bases from V and 4 bases from J, with 16 bases between. This CDR3 is built from 15 residues. CDR1 is SGHRS, CDR2 YFSETQ, per germline. The CDR3 coding sequence is TGCGCCAGCAGCTCGCTAGACGGCCAACCCTATGGCTACACCTTC. Amino acids: CASSSLDGQPYGYTF. The variable domain in full, with the rest retrieved from reference TRBV5-1 and TRBJ1-2, is KAGVTQTPRYLIKTRGQQVTLSCSPISGHRSVSWYQQTPGQGLQFLFEYFSETQRNKGNFPGRFSGRQFSNSRSEMNVSTLELGDSALYLCASSSLDGQPYGYTFGSGTRLTVV.

This clonotype was detected ten times or more. This rearrangement joins TRBV5-1 to TRBJ2-3; perhaps TRBD2 as D (6 bases). V dropped 0 bases and J dropped 0 bases, with 8 bases sitting between them. This CDR3 contains 15 residues. Looked up from germline, CDR1 is SGHRS and CDR2 is YFSETQ. CDR3: CASSLGDSSTDTQYF. CDR3 nucleotides: TGCGCCAGCAGCTTGGGGGACTCTAGCACAGATACGCAGTATTTT.

This chain uses TRBV4-1 with TRBJ2-1; no firm D call. The CDR3 has 12 residues. V was clipped by 4 bases and J by 8 bases, with 9 bases between them. Germline CDR1 reads MGHRA; CDR2 reads YSYEKL. The CDR3 sequence is CASSPPSDEQFF. The DNA of the CDR3 is TGCGCCAGCAGCCCACCCAGCGATGAGCAGTTCTTC.

The rearrangement links TRBV10-3 to TRBJ1-2; D gene uncertain. Germline CDR1 and CDR2: ENHRY and SYGVKD. The CDR3 length is 16 residues. The V end lost 4 bases, the J end lost 6 bases, and 21 bases lay between the germline ends. In DNA form, the CDR3 reads TGTGCCATCAGTGGGGAATGGGCGGACGGGTTGAATGGCTACACCTTC. Translating gives CAISGEWADGLNGYTF.

This clonotype appeared many times. The V gene is TRBV20-1, the J gene TRBJ2-3; 10 bases agree with TRBD2. CDR1 and CDR2 from the germline V gene are DFQATT and SNEGSKA (reference sequence). The CDR3 runs to 14 residues. The trim removed 4 bases at V and 2 bases at J, leaving 3 bases unmatched. Here the CDR3 DNA reads TGCAGTGCTACAGCGGGGGGGCCCACAGATACGCAGTATTTT. Protein sequence: CSATAGGPTDTQYF.

Only a few counts were recorded for this clonotype. V is TRBV29-1 and J is TRBJ2-7, with TRBD1 matching over 11 bases. V dropped 6 bases and J dropped 5; count of bases not matched to a gene: 6. The CDR3 totals 13 residues. Germline CDR1 and CDR2: SQVTM and ANQGSEA. The CDR3 nucleotides are TGCAGCGTAGTCGGACAGGGGGCCAACGAGCAGTACTTC. Protein: CSVVGQGANEQYF.

V is TRBV6-6 and J is TRBJ2-7; D remains ambiguous. This CDR3 has 16 residues. V lost 0 bases and J 1 base, leaving 13 bases between the germline ends. Germline V gives CDR1 MNHNY, CDR2 SVGAGI (reference sequence). CDR3 DNA sequence: TGTGCCAGCAGTTACTCGCAGCTTACAAGGTCCTACGAGCAGTACTTC. Protein sequence: CASSYSQLTRSYEQYF.

This clonotype was seen only a few times. This rearrangement joins TRBV4-3 to TRBJ1-5, with unresolved D. The length of the CDR3 is 14 residues. Germline V gene sequence: CDR1 LGHNA, CDR2 YSLEER. With 4 bases removed from V and 5 bases from J, the gap between germline ends came to 12 bases. The DNA of the CDR3 is TGCGCCAGCAGCCTCTCCCGGGGAGATCAGCCCCAGCATTTT. Translating gives CASSLSRGDQPQHF.

A few counts support this clonotype. The V gene is TRBV6-6, the J gene TRBJ1-6; TRBD1 might be the D (6 bases). Germline V gives CDR1 MNHNY, CDR2 SVGAGI (reference sequence). This CDR3 spans 15 amino acids. V gave up 9 bases and J gave up 9 bases, with 21 bases separating them. DNA of the CDR3: TGTGCCAGTGCCGGGGGCCTCTGGTTCCGTTCACCCCTCCACTTT. It encodes CASAGGLWFRSPLHF.

This clonotype occurred many times. J is TRBJ2-5 and V is TRBV29-1; D is possibly TRBD1 (5 bases). Trimming took off 6 bases at V and 3 bases at J, with 5 bases between the two ends. The length of the CDR3 is 10 residues. CDR1 and CDR2 (germline): SQVTM, ANQGSEA. In nucleotides, the CDR3 is TGCAGCGTAGGGGAAGAGACCCAGTACTTC. This encodes CSVGEETQYF.

Only a few counts were recorded for this clonotype. The chain recombines TRBV4-2 with TRBJ2-2; 10 bases are shared with TRBD1. The germline V gene has CDR1 LGHNA and CDR2 YNFKEQ. This CDR3 is built from 17 residues. V gave up 1 base and J gave up 6 bases; unmatched junction bases: 8. CDR3 nucleotides: TGTGCCAGCAGCCAAGCGCAAGGGACAGGGGTACCCGGGGAGCTGTTTTTT. This codes for CASSQAQGTGVPGELFF.

The chain joins TRBV11-2 to TRBJ2-7; D remains unclear. CDR1 is SGHAT, CDR2 FQNNGV, per germline. The V end lost 1 base, the J end lost 3 bases, and 13 bases lay between the germline ends. The CDR3 covers 15 residues. CDR3 sequence reads: CASSLVPRQVYEQYF. The CDR3 region has the DNA TGTGCCAGCAGCTTAGTACCGCGACAAGTCTACGAGCAGTACTTC.

The rearrangement joins TRBV7-9 to TRBJ1-2; no definite D call. V was clipped by 3 bases and J by 6 bases, with 20 bases between them. The CDR3 totals 16 residues. CDR1 and CDR2 (germline): SEHNR, FQNEAQ (reference sequence). This CDR3 is CASSFILRYQDNGYTF. The CDR3 coding sequence is TGTGCCAGCAGCTTTATTCTCCGGTACCAGGATAATGGCTACACCTTC.

The chain employs TRBV2 and TRBJ2-3, with a tentative D call TRBD2 (5 bases). The CDR3 sequence is 15 residues long. Per germline, CDR1 SNHLY and CDR2 FYNNEI. V was shortened by 4 bases and J by 1 base, with 12 bases between the two germline ends. This CDR3 reads CASSAEERGTDTQYF. The CDR3 DNA follows: TGTGCCAGCAGTGCAGAGGAGAGGGGCACAGATACGCAGTATTTT.